The clone carrying this T cell receptor (beta chain) appeared a single time. The antigen is not known. These data come from a study of shared clonotypes between healthy human individuals. Study-wide context: Each donor's CD4 naive and CD4 memory cells filled three plates apiece, CD8 naive two, and CD8 memory one. General study findings and limits: Rarefaction exposed incomplete sorted-subset sequencing despite large depth. Sharing across four donors was highest in naive CD4 (around 5%) and lowest in memory CD8 (about 0.4%).

CDR3 length: 16 amino acids. Germline V lookup: CDR1 LNHNV, CDR2 YYDKDF (reference sequence). The V gene lost 1 base and the J gene lost 4 bases, with 17 bases spanning the gap. This was a deep-level run. Repertoires were generated with immunoSEQ multiplex PCR, while TCRdb's copy carries only in-frame clones and drops some. The sample lists about 600,000 clones, 97% occurring once. The clonotype was recovered from a woman aged 25 to 39 in good health. The V call is TRBV15, the J call TRBJ2-7; D uncertain. The sequencing input was naive CD4+ T cells sorted from blood. Documented subset: CD45RA+ positively selected. CDR3 sequence reads: CATSRVQGSRTYEQYF. The DNA of the CDR3 is TGTGCCACCAGCAGAGTTCAAGGATCACGAACTTACGAGCAGTACTTC.